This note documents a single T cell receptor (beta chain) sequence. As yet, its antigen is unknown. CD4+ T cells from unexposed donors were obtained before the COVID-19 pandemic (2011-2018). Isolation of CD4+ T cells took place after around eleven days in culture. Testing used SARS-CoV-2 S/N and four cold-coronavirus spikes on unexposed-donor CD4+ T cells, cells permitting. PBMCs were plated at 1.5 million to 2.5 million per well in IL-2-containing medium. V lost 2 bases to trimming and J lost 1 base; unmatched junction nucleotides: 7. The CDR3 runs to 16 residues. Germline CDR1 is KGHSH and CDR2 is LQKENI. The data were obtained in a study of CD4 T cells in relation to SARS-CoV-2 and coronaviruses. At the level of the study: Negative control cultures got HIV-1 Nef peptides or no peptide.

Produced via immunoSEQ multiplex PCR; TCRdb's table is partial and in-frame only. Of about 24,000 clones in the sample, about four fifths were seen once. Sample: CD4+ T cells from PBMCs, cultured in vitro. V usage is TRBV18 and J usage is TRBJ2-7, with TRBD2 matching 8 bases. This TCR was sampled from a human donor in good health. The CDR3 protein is CASSPAGGYGSYEQYF. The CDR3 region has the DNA TGTGCCAGCTCACCAGCGGGAGGTTACGGATCCTACGAGCAGTACTTC.